This T cell receptor (beta chain) was recorded in a study of T-cell reconstitution after alpha-beta-depleted transplantation in children. Between the trimmed V and J ends, which lost 5 bases and 8 bases, there was a span of 19 bases. The length of the CDR3 is 15 residues. CDR1 is SEHNR and CDR2 is FQNEAQ in the germline V gene (reference sequence). It was with unique molecular identifiers that the TCRbeta library was prepared. TCRdb recomputed calls from the PCR reads with MiXCR, one row per CDR3 protein. The sample holds approximately 350,000 distinct CDR3 sequences, roughly 16% seen once. Sequenced here: PBMCs, mostly from graft donor cells, sampled 360 days after TCRalphabeta/CD19-depleted stem cell transplant. This sequence joins TRBV7-9 and TRBJ2-1; either TRBD1 or TRBD2 may fit D (5 bases each). The receptor was isolated from a male patient between 2 and 15 years old who had a stem cell transplant for acute lymphoblastic leukemia, so the T cells may come from the graft donor. This chain's CDR3 is CASSPRDPRPDEQFF. DNA for the CDR3: TGTGCCAGCAGCCCAAGGGACCCGAGGCCGGATGAGCAGTTCTTC.